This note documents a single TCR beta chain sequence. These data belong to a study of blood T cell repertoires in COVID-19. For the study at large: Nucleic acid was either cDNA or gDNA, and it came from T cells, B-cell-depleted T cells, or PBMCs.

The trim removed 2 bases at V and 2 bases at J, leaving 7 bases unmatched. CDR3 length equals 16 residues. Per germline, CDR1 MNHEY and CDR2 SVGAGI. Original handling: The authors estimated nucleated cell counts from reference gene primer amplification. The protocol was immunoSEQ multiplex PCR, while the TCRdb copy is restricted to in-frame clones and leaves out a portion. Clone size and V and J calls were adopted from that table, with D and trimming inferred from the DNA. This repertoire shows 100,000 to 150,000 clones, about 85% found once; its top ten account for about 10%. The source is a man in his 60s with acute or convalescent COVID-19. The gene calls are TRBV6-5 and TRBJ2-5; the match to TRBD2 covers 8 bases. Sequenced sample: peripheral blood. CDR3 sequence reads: CASSYAAGELQETQYF. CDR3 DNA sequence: TGTGCCAGCAGTTACGCAGCGGGAGAGCTACAAGAGACCCAGTACTTC.